This T cell receptor beta chain was captured in a study of regulatory T cells in long-lasting Graves disease. With iRepertoire HTBI primers and Arm-PCR of CDR3 regions, TCR beta libraries were built. In the original workflow: Samples revealed about 63 TRBV and some 15 TRBJ segments. One entry per CDR3 protein results from TCRdb running MiXCR on the multiplex PCR reads. None of the V and J calls come from the authors' own analysis; TCRdb made them. Counted here are around 450,000 distinct CDR3 sequences, 15% to 20% occurring once; the ten biggest clones make up less than 15%. The CDR3 is 18 amino acids. V was clipped by 4 bases and J by 7 bases; unmatched bases: 13. Germline CDR1 is SGHRS and CDR2 is YFSETQ. This clonotype was counted ten times or more. Stated time point: newly diagnosed GD, antithyroid drugs for less than 3 months. PBMC-extracted RNA yielded the TCR library. The same data also went into a second study, on T cells in Graves' hyperthyroidism and ophthalmopathy. That paper notes: The patients, who ranged from 18 to 65 in age, presented with newly diagnosed hyperthyroidism lasting under 2 months. A model of 13 V-J pairs discriminated ophthalmopathy from stable hyperthyroidism.

Sample: peripheral blood mononuclear cells (PBMCs), taken at new diagnosis, from a patient treated with antithyroid drugs. The TCR was taken from a middle-aged man with Graves disease. This rearrangement joins TRBV5-1 to TRBJ2-1, with 14 bases fitting TRBD2. The DNA for the CDR3 is TGCGCCAGCAGCCCCGTCCCGGGACTAGCGGGAGATTCTAATGAGCAGTTCTTC. This encodes CASSPVPGLAGDSNEQFF.